These 14 T cell receptor beta chains originate from one sample sequenced in a study of cytomegalovirus exposure and HLA in healthy donors. In the PCR, 60 Vbeta and 13 Jbeta primers were used. Generated by immunoSEQ multiplex PCR, the TCRdb table keeps only in-frame clones and is missing some. The table lists roughly 69,000 clones, around 73% of them singletons. Sequencing was carried out using PBMCs. The receptors originated from a middle-aged man in good health and CMV-seronegative.

In its sample, this clone was seen once. The chain is built from TRBV7-9 and TRBJ2-7; the D is unclear. V was trimmed by 5 bases and J by 2 bases, leaving 13 bases between them. CDR1 is SEHNR and CDR2 is FQNEAQ in the germline V gene (reference sequence). CDR3 size: 14 residues. For the CDR3, the DNA is TGTGCCAGCAGCGCGGCCGAGAACCCCTACGAGCAGTACTTC. Protein: CASSAAENPYEQYF.

This sequence joins TRBV29-1 and TRBJ2-7, with a possible D match to TRBD2 (6 bases). The CDR3 consists of 11 residues. CDR1 is SQVTM and CDR2 is ANQGSEA in the germline V gene. The V end lost 7 bases, the J end lost 3 bases, and 10 bases lay between the germline ends. Here the CDR3 reads CSGGAGYEQYF. The CDR3 DNA follows: TGCAGCGGTGGAGCGGGCTACGAGCAGTACTTC.

The chain links TRBV10-3 to TRBJ2-1, with a possible D match to TRBD2 (7 bases). The CDR3 extends over 17 amino acids. Trimming removed 0 bases from V and 0 bases from J, with 12 bases in between. Germline CDR1 and CDR2: ENHRY and SYGVKD. For the CDR3, the DNA is TGTGCCATCAGTGAGTCAGTGGCGGGGGCCTCCTACAATGAGCAGTTCTTC. Translating gives CAISESVAGASYNEQFF.

This clone has only one observation. The chain recombines TRBV13 with TRBJ2-1; 8 nucleotides align to TRBD1. CDR1 and CDR2 (germline): PRHDT, FYEKMQ (reference sequence). The V and J ends lost 4 bases and 6 bases, in that order; junction bases with no gene match: 8. The CDR3 is 15 residues long. The CDR3 bases are TGTGCCAGCAGCTCCCCGGACAGGGATGCCAATGAGCAGTTCTTC. Its translation: CASSSPDRDANEQFF.

V is TRBV19 and J is TRBJ2-7; D perhaps matches TRBD2 (7 bases). CDR3 length equals 16 residues. Per germline, CDR1 LNHDA and CDR2 SQIVND (reference sequence). V dropped 6 bases and J dropped 1 base, with 19 bases sitting between them. CDR3 sequence (DNA): TGTGCCAGTAGCCCCCCCGGGGGGCATACGTCCTACGAGCAGTACTTC. Amino acids: CASSPPGGHTSYEQYF.

This clone was recorded a few times. V gene TRBV6-5 combines with J gene TRBJ1-4; D gene uncertain. Looked up from germline, CDR1 is MNHEY and CDR2 is SVGAGI. The CDR3 extends over 14 amino acids. Trimming pared 6 bases from V and 3 bases from J, leaving 11 bases between. As DNA, the CDR3 is TGTGCCAGCAGGCCAACGAGGGCTAATGAAAAACTGTTTTTT. It is translated as CASRPTRANEKLFF.

J is TRBJ1-2 and V is TRBV5-1; TRBD1 matches at 10 bases. V dropped 4 bases and J dropped 0; count of bases not matched to a gene: 3. Per germline, CDR1 SGHRS and CDR2 YFSETQ. The CDR3 extends over 15 amino acids. CDR3 nucleotides: TGCGCCAGCAGCGGCGGGACAGGGGCTAACTATGGCTACACCTTC. Translating gives CASSGGTGANYGYTF.

V gene TRBV30 combines with J gene TRBJ2-1, with TRBD2 identical over 13 bases. Germline trimming cut 4 bases from V and 6 bases from J; bases unmatched to any gene: 6. CDR1 and CDR2 from the germline V gene are GTSNPN and SVGIG (reference sequence). The CDR3 length is 15 residues. Here the CDR3 DNA reads TGTGCCTGGATCCGCACTAGCGGGGGGGCCAATGAGCAGTTCTTC. Encoded protein: CAWIRTSGGANEQFF.

The V call is TRBV2, the J call TRBJ2-3; tentative D call: TRBD2 (5 bases). This CDR3 spans 15 amino acids. Germline V gene data show CDR1 as SNHLY and CDR2 as FYNNEI. Trimming took off 5 bases at V and 0 bases at J, with 12 bases between the two ends. The CDR3 nucleotides are TGTGCCAGCAGTTCCCCGGGATCTAGCACAGATACGCAGTATTTT. Translating it yields CASSSPGSSTDTQYF. The whole variable domain, filled in from reference TRBV2 and TRBJ2-3, reads EPEVTQTPSHQVTQMGQEVILRCVPISNHLYFYWYRQILGQKVEFLVSFYNNEISEKSEIFDDQFSVERPDGSNFTLKIRSTKLEDSAMYFCASSSPGSSTDTQYFGPGTRLTVL.

The rearrangement uses TRBV19 and TRBJ1-6, with D possibly being TRBD1 (6 bases). CDR3 length: 15 residues. Germline CDR1 is LNHDA and CDR2 is SQIVND (reference sequence). The V and J ends lost 4 bases and 5 bases respectively, with 12 bases between them. The CDR3 coding sequence is TGTGCCAGTAGTACGGCCGGGACAAATAATTCACCCCTCCACTTT. This sequence encodes CASSTAGTNNSPLHF. Variable domain in full (rest from reference TRBV19 and TRBJ1-6): DGGITQSPKYLFRKEGQNVTLSCEQNLNHDAMYWYRQDPGQGLRLIYYSQIVNDFQKGDIAEGYSVSREKKESFPLTVTSAQKNPTAFYLCASSTAGTNNSPLHFGNGTRLTVT.

The chain is built from TRBV7-8 and TRBJ1-1; D possibly corresponds to TRBD1 (6 bases). The CDR3 extends over 16 amino acids. The ends were cut back, 1 base at V and 1 base at J, with 13 bases in the middle. Germline CDR1 reads SGHVS; CDR2 reads FQNEAQ. DNA of the CDR3: TGTGCCAGCAGCTTAGAGTTGTACAGGGCGAACACTGAAGCTTTCTTT. It translates to CASSLELYRANTEAFF.

The chain combines TRBV30 with TRBJ1-1, with D hard to call. CDR1 GTSNPN and CDR2 SVGIG come from the germline V gene (reference sequence). V was clipped by 1 base and J by 4 bases, with 10 bases between them. The CDR3 sequence is 13 residues long. The CDR3 nucleotides read TGTGCCTGGAGTGGGAGGAGGGTCACTGAAGCTTTCTTT. Protein product: CAWSGRRVTEAFF.

This chain connects TRBV30 to TRBJ1-3; 7 bases are shared with TRBD1. CDR1 and CDR2 (germline): GTSNPN, SVGIG (reference sequence). CDR3 size: 17 residues. The V and J ends lost 0 bases and 4 bases, in that order; junction bases with no gene match: 12. CDR3: CAWSVARGTARGNTIYF. As DNA, the CDR3 is TGTGCCTGGAGTGTAGCCCGAGGGACAGCAAGGGGAAACACCATATATTTT.

By sample fraction, this clone is medium-sized (0.01 to 0.1%). V gene TRBV5-1 combines with J gene TRBJ1-1; perhaps TRBD1 as D (5 bases). Trimming removed 5 bases at V and 1 base at J, with 12 bases between. The CDR3 totals 14 residues. Germline CDR1 is SGHRS and CDR2 is YFSETQ. The CDR3 bases are TGCGCCAGCAGGGACACCCCTGGGAACACTGAAGCTTTCTTT. Encoded protein: CASRDTPGNTEAFF.